This TCR beta chain was recovered during a study of T cell responses to AZD1222 COVID-19 vaccine. The CDR3 runs to 16 residues. V lost 0 bases, J lost 3 bases, and 11 bases lay in between. Germline CDR1 is LNHNV and CDR2 is YYDKDF (reference sequence). Assay: immunoSEQ multiplex PCR; the TCRdb copy retains only in-frame clones and omits some. Among around 84,000 clones listed, more than 80% were seen once. General study results and limits: Clonal diversity was possibly underestimated, and white British individuals and females predominated among donors. Regions left unmutated in variants are reportedly the target of nearly half of spike-specific TCRs.

Turning to this clone: What it binds is unknown.

The sample consisted of peripheral blood, taken on day 0 of AZD1222 vaccination. The chain has TRBV15 and TRBJ1-4; D gene unclear. This clonotype was sampled from an adult in good health. Written as DNA, the CDR3 is TGTGCCACCAGCAGAGATCGGGAGCTTCCTAATGAAAAACTGTTTTTT. Translated, it gives CATSRDRELPNEKLFF.